The rows below give T cell receptor beta chains drawn from one sample of a study of cytomegalovirus exposure and HLA in healthy donors. The repertoire was sequenced with immunoSEQ multiplex PCR; TCRdb's copy has only in-frame clones and lacks some. The table has 60,000 to 75,000 clones, 85% seen once. Source material: PBMCs. The receptors originated from a female donor in good health and CMV-seronegative. Each CDR3 is given with its conserved first and last residue. The order of the fields is J gene, D gene, V gene, clone size, CDR3 protein, CDR3 DNA. A D gene is named only where the DNA matches it firmly. Only some rows state a clone size, as once, few, many or a class for expanded clones.

J: TRBJ1-2
D: TRBD1
V: TRBV25-1
size: NA
CDR3: CASSEGTGGGYGYTF
DNA: TGTGCCAGCAGTGAGGGGACAGGGGGCGGCTATGGCTACACCTTC

J: TRBJ1-2
D: NA
V: TRBV28
size: NA
CDR3: CASNRGYGYTF
DNA: TGTGCCAGCAACCGAGGTTATGGCTACACCTTC

J: TRBJ2-7
D: TRBD2
V: TRBV7-6
size: NA
CDR3: CASSLGGLAIQYF
DNA: TGTGCCAGCAGCTTAGGAGGACTAGCGATACAGTACTTC

J: TRBJ2-3
D: TRBD2
V: TRBV28
size: NA
CDR3: CASSLLAGVVTDTQYF
DNA: TGTGCCAGCAGTTTACTAGCGGGAGTTGTGACAGATACGCAGTATTTT

J: TRBJ2-3
D: TRBD1
V: TRBV4-2
size: NA
CDR3: CASSQRDRAGDTQYF
DNA: TGTGCCAGCAGCCAACGGGACAGGGCCGGAGATACGCAGTATTTT

J: TRBJ2-7
D: NA
V: TRBV5-4
size: NA
CDR3: CASSPPSGWGEQYF
DNA: TGTGCCAGCAGCCCTCCCAGCGGGTGGGGCGAGCAGTACTTC

J: TRBJ2-5
D: NA
V: TRBV5-1
size: NA
CDR3: CASSLDPSTAQYF
DNA: TGCGCCAGCAGCTTGGATCCCAGCACAGCCCAGTACTTC

J: TRBJ1-2
D: NA
V: TRBV4-3
size: NA
CDR3: CASSRAGLLGYGYTF
DNA: TGCGCCAGCAGCCGCGCAGGTTTGCTGGGCTATGGCTACACCTTC

J: TRBJ2-1
D: NA
V: TRBV4-3
size: NA
CDR3: CASSRAGQQAGLSNEQFF
DNA: TGCGCCAGCAGCCGAGCCGGACAGCAAGCGGGACTGTCGAATGAGCAGTTCTTC

J: TRBJ1-3
D: TRBD1
V: TRBV28
size: NA
CDR3: CASTQGQGAPGNTIYF
DNA: TGTGCCAGCACCCAAGGACAGGGGGCACCCGGAAACACCATATATTTT

J: TRBJ1-2
D: NA
V: TRBV18
size: NA
CDR3: CASSPGQPGPYGYTF
DNA: TGTGCCAGCTCACCGGGGCAGCCTGGCCCCTATGGCTACACCTTC

J: TRBJ1-1
D: NA
V: TRBV29-1
size: NA
CDR3: CSVGEKHTEAFF
DNA: TGCAGCGTTGGCGAGAAACACACTGAAGCTTTCTTT

J: TRBJ1-1
D: NA
V: TRBV5-1
size: NA
CDR3: CASSLSPGSARTEAFF
DNA: TGCGCCAGCAGCTTGTCCCCAGGGTCAGCGCGCACTGAAGCTTTCTTT

J: TRBJ2-7
D: NA
V: TRBV13
size: NA
CDR3: CASSASISSYEQYF
DNA: TGTGCCAGCAGTGCTAGCATTAGCTCCTACGAGCAGTACTTC

J: TRBJ1-1
D: TRBD1
V: TRBV2
size: NA
CDR3: CASRENHRGPGTEAFF
DNA: TGTGCCAGCAGAGAGAACCACAGGGGGCCGGGAACTGAAGCTTTCTTT

J: TRBJ2-7
D: TRBD1
V: TRBV5-6
size: few
CDR3: CASSLTGAYEQYF
DNA: TGTGCCAGCAGCTTAACAGGGGCCTACGAGCAGTACTTC

J: TRBJ1-5
D: NA
V: TRBV7-2
size: NA
CDR3: CASSFHREHQPQHF
DNA: TGTGCCAGCAGCTTCCACAGGGAGCATCAGCCCCAGCATTTT

J: TRBJ1-6
D: NA
V: TRBV9
size: NA
CDR3: CASNSMGGANSPLHF
DNA: TGTGCCAGCAACTCGATGGGGGGGGCTAATTCACCCCTCCACTTT

J: TRBJ2-7
D: TRBD1
V: TRBV6-5
size: NA
CDR3: CATATGSKPYEQYF
DNA: TGTGCCACCGCGACAGGGTCAAAACCCTACGAGCAGTACTTC

J: TRBJ2-3
D: NA
V: TRBV18
size: few
CDR3: CASSPLSTDTQYF
DNA: TGTGCCAGCTCGCCCCTAAGCACAGATACGCAGTATTTT

J: TRBJ1-2
D: NA
V: TRBV9
size: once
CDR3: CASSARGDF
DNA: TGTGCCAGCAGCGCCCGCGGGGACTTC

J: TRBJ2-3
D: NA
V: TRBV29-1
size: few
CDR3: CSVPRDNRLYTDTQYF
DNA: TGCAGCGTTCCACGGGACAACAGACTTTACACAGATACGCAGTATTTT

J: TRBJ1-1
D: NA
V: TRBV4-1
size: NA
CDR3: CASSRGMMNTEAFF
DNA: TGCGCCAGCAGCCGCGGGATGATGAACACTGAAGCTTTCTTT

J: TRBJ2-5
D: NA
V: TRBV6-1
size: NA
CDR3: CASSDTSQETQYF
DNA: TGTGCCAGCAGCGACACTAGTCAAGAGACCCAGTACTTC

J: TRBJ1-5
D: NA
V: TRBV28
size: NA
CDR3: CASSLAGHQPQHF
DNA: TGTGCCAGCAGTTTAGCGGGCCATCAGCCCCAGCATTTT

J: TRBJ2-7
D: NA
V: TRBV6-7
size: NA
CDR3: CASSYSPEQYF
DNA: TGTGCCAGCAGTTACTCCCCAGAGCAGTACTTC

J: TRBJ1-1
D: TRBD1
V: TRBV19
size: NA
CDR3: CASSIDRGQRGTEAFF
DNA: TGTGCCAGTAGTATCGACAGGGGGCAAAGGGGCACTGAAGCTTTCTTT

J: TRBJ2-1
D: TRBD2
V: TRBV4-2
size: once
CDR3: CASTGLAGNEQFF
DNA: TGTGCCAGCACGGGACTAGCCGGCAATGAGCAGTTCTTC

J: TRBJ2-7
D: TRBD1
V: TRBV2
size: NA
CDR3: CASRRTGYLYEQYF
DNA: TGTGCCAGCAGACGGACAGGGTATCTGTACGAGCAGTACTTC

J: TRBJ1-1
D: TRBD1
V: TRBV5-1
size: once
CDR3: CASSYSGTGNSEAFF
DNA: TGCGCCAGCAGCTATTCCGGGACAGGGAATTCTGAAGCTTTCTTT

J: TRBJ2-7
D: NA
V: TRBV23-1
size: NA
CDR3: CASSQASTSKGTYEQYF
DNA: TGCGCCAGCAGTCAAGCTAGCACCAGTAAAGGGACCTACGAGCAGTACTTC

J: TRBJ2-2
D: NA
V: TRBV2
size: few
CDR3: CASWSHPPLGVVHRGAVF
DNA: TGTGCCAGCTGGTCTCACCCCCCTTTGGGTGTTGTACACCGGGGAGCTGTTTTT

J: TRBJ2-2
D: NA
V: TRBV29-1
size: NA
CDR3: CSVRQLTNTGELFF
DNA: TGCAGCGTTAGACAGCTTACGAACACCGGGGAGCTGTTTTTT

J: TRBJ2-3
D: TRBD2
V: TRBV11-2
size: NA
CDR3: CASSLTSTSGKEDTQYF
DNA: TGTGCCAGCAGCTTAACATCGACTAGCGGGAAGGAAGATACGCAGTATTTT

J: TRBJ1-1
D: TRBD1
V: TRBV2
size: NA
CDR3: CASSRQGSERTEAFF
DNA: TGTGCCAGCAGTCGACAGGGGTCAGAAAGGACTGAAGCTTTCTTT

J: TRBJ1-3
D: NA
V: TRBV4-3
size: NA
CDR3: CASSQFRTAGNTIYF
DNA: TGCGCCAGCAGCCAATTCCGGACAGCTGGAAACACCATATATTTT